This T cell receptor (beta chain) originates from a study of T cell responses to AZD1222 COVID-19 vaccine. Whole-study findings and limits: At baseline, seropositivity was found in only a handful of AZD1222 recipients.

The method was immunoSEQ multiplex PCR; TCRdb's version includes in-frame clones alone and lacks a portion of them. The sample includes around 150,000 clones, just over 90% of them seen just once. This clone was seen just once. The antigen is undetermined. This TCR derives from an adult who received the AZD1222 COVID-19 vaccine. The material was peripheral blood, obtained 28 days after the second AZD1222 dose.

CDR3 sequence (DNA): TGTGCCAGCAGCTTAGCGCACAGGGGTGAGACCCAGTACTTC. The encoded protein is CASSLAHRGETQYF. The chain uses TRBV7-2 and TRBJ2-5, with TRBD1 identical over 7 bases. The CDR3 has 14 amino acids. Germline-derived CDR1 and CDR2 are SGHTA and FQGNSA. V trimming: 0 bases; J trimming: 5 bases; junction bases outside the gene matches: 3.